Presented here are 4 T cell receptor beta chains from one specimen sequenced in a study of cytomegalovirus exposure and HLA in healthy donors. Method: immunoSEQ multiplex PCR; TCRdb's copy keeps in-frame clones and lacks some. The sample has around 300,000 clones, around 86% seen once. Sequenced input: PBMCs. The source of these receptors is a woman between 18 and 29 years old in good health and CMV-seronegative.

The rearrangement joins TRBV10-3 to TRBJ1-5, with TRBD1 matching 9 bases. This CDR3 region has 14 residues. Germline CDR1 reads ENHRY; CDR2 reads SYGVKD. V lost 4 bases and J lost 4; bases outside the gene matches: 2. The CDR3: CAISAGTGNQPQHF. The CDR3 coding sequence is TGTGCCATCAGTGCCGGGACAGGGAATCAGCCCCAGCATTTT.

The chain links TRBV4-1 to TRBJ1-5, with 7 bases fitting TRBD1. CDR1 is MGHRA, CDR2 YSYEKL, per germline. The CDR3 extends over 19 amino acids. With V trimmed by 0 bases and J by 2 bases, 13 bases remained unmatched. In DNA form, the CDR3 reads TGCGCCAGCAGCCAAGACTACTACCAGGGGGTAGGGGGCAATCAGCCCCAGCATTTT. Translated: CASSQDYYQGVGGNQPQHF.

This clone was observed a few times. DNA for the CDR3: TGTGCCAGCAGTTTACTGCCAGGGAACTATGGCTACACCTTC. This gives the protein CASSLLPGNYGYTF. The chain has TRBV27 and TRBJ1-2, with a possible D match to TRBD1 (5 bases). This CDR3 is built from 14 residues. V lost 2 bases to trimming and J lost 2 bases, with 9 bases between them. The germline gives CDR1 MNHEY, CDR2 SMNVEV (reference sequence).

This sequence joins TRBV9 and TRBJ2-5; weak D call: TRBD2 (6 bases). CDR3 length equals 16 residues. CDR1 and CDR2 (germline): SGDLS, YYNGEE. V was shortened by 0 bases and J by 3 bases, with 15 bases between the two germline ends. CDR3 DNA sequence: TGTGCCAGCAGCGTAGCTCGGGACTCCCTAGAAGAGACCCAGTACTTC. As protein: CASSVARDSLEETQYF.